In this sample, the clone carrying this T cell receptor beta chain turned up many times. TCRdb redid the clone calls on the PCR reads using MiXCR. This sample has around 23,000 clones; about 10% occur once, and the top ten carry just under 30%. All patients were untreated before thyroid surgery. This sample is part of a study of metastatic and nonmetastatic thyroid tumors. The CDR3 extends over 15 amino acids. The germline gives CDR1 MDHEN, CDR2 SYDVKM. Trimming took 5 bases from V and 4 from J, leaving 17 bases between them. Sequences were obtained from blood. The rearrangement links TRBV28 to TRBJ1-2, with D possibly matching TRBD1 (6 bases). The source is a female donor with papillary thyroid cancer or a benign thyroid nodule (not recorded which). Some clones in this sample may be carry-over from other donors' samples. The CDR3 coding sequence is TGTGCCAGCAGTATCAGAACAGGGCCAATCTATGGCTACACCTTC. Protein product: CASSIRTGPIYGYTF.